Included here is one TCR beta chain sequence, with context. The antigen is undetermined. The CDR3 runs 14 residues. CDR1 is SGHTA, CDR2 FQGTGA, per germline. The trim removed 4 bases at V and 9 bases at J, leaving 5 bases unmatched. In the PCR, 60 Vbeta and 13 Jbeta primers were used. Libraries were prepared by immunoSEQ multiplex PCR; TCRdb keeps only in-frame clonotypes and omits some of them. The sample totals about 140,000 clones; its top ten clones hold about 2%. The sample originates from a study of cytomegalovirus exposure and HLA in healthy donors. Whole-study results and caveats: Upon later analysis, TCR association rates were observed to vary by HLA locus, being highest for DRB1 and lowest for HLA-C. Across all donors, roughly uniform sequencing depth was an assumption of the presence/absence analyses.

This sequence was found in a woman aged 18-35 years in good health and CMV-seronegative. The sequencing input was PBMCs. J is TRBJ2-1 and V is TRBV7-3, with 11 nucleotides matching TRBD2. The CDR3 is CASSSGLAGTEQFF. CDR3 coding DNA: TGTGCCAGCAGCTCAGGACTAGCGGGCACTGAGCAGTTCTTC.